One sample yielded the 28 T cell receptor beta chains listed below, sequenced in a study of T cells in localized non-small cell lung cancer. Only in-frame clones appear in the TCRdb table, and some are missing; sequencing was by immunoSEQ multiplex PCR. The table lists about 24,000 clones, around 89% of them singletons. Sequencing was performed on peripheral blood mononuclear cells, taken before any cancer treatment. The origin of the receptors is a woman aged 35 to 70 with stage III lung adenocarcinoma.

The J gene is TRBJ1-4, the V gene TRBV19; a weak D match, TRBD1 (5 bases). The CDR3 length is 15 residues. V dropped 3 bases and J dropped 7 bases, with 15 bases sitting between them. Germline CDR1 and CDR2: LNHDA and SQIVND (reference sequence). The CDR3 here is CASSMVRGRGEKLFF. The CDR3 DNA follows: TGTGCCAGTAGTATGGTTAGGGGCCGGGGTGAAAAACTGTTTTTT. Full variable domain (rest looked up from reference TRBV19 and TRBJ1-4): DGGITQSPKYLFRKEGQNVTLSCEQNLNHDAMYWYRQDPGQGLRLIYYSQIVNDFQKGDIAEGYSVSREKKESFPLTVTSAQKNPTAFYLCASSMVRGRGEKLFFGSGTQLSVL.

This CDR3 is CATSRAGRNTEAFF. As DNA, the CDR3 is TGTGCCACCAGCAGAGCGGGCAGGAACACTGAAGCTTTCTTT. The chain couples TRBV15 to TRBJ1-1; D is unclear. This CDR3 comprises 14 residues. Germline assignment: CDR1 LNHNV and CDR2 YYDKDF (reference sequence). The V and J ends lost 1 base and 1 base respectively, with 7 bases between them.

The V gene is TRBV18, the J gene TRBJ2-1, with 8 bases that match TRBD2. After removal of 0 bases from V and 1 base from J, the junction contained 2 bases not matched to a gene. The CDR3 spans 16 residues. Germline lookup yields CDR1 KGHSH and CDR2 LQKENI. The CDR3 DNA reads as TGTGCCAGCTCACCACCGGGACTAGGGTCCTACAATGAGCAGTTCTTC. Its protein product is CASSPPGLGSYNEQFF. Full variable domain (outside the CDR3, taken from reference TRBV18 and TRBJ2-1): NAGVMQNPRHLVRRRGQEARLRCSPMKGHSHVYWYRQLPEEGLKFMVYLQKENIIDESGMPKERFSAEFPKEGPSILRIQQVVRGDSAAYFCASSPPGLGSYNEQFFGPGTRLTVL.

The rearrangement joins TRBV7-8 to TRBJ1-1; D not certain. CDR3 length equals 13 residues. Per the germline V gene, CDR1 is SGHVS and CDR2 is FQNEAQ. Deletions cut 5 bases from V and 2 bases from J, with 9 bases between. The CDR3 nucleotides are TGTGCCAGCAGCCTAAACGGTAACACTGAAGCTTTCTTT. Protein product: CASSLNGNTEAFF.

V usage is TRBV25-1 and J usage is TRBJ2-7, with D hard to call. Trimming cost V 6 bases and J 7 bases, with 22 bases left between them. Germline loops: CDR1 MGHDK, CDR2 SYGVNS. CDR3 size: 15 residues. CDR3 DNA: TGTGCCAGCAGGGCGTTTGGTGTGCTGGCCGGGGAGCAGTACTTC. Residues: CASRAFGVLAGEQYF.

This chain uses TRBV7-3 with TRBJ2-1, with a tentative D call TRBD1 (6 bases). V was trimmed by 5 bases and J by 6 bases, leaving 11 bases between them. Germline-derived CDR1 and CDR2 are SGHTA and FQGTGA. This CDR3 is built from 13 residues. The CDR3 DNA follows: TGTGCCAGCAGCCTCGGACAGTCCAATGAGCAGTTCTTC. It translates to CASSLGQSNEQFF.

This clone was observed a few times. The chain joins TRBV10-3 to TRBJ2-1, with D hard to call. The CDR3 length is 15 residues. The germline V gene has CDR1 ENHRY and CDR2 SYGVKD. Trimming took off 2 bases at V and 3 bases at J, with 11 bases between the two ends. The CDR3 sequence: CAISERGSNYNEQFF. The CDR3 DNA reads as TGTGCCATCAGTGAGCGAGGCTCAAACTACAATGAGCAGTTCTTC.

DNA for the CDR3: TGTGCCAGCAGCCCCCTCCGGACGGGAATCACCTACGAGCAGTACTTC. Amino acid sequence: CASSPLRTGITYEQYF. The chain is built from TRBV7-9 and TRBJ2-7; weak D call: TRBD2 (5 bases). CDR3 size: 16 residues. V was shortened by 5 bases and J by 2 bases, with 19 bases between the two germline ends. The germline CDR1 and CDR2 sequences are SEHNR and FQNEAQ (reference sequence).

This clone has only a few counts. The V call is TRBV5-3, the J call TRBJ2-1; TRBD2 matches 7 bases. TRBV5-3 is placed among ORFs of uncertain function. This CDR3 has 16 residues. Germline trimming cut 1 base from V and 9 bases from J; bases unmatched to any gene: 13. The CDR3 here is CARSLFRTRTLGEQFF. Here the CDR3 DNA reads TGTGCCAGAAGCTTGTTCAGGACTAGAACGTTAGGTGAGCAGTTCTTC.

The CDR3 loop reads CASSFGQGPGELFF. The CDR3 DNA reads as TGCGCCAGCAGCTTCGGACAGGGGCCCGGGGAGCTGTTTTTT. The chain joins TRBV5-1 to TRBJ2-2, with 9 bases fitting TRBD1. Germline loops: CDR1 SGHRS, CDR2 YFSETQ. The trim removed 2 bases at V and 6 bases at J, leaving 2 bases unmatched. There are 14 residues in the CDR3.

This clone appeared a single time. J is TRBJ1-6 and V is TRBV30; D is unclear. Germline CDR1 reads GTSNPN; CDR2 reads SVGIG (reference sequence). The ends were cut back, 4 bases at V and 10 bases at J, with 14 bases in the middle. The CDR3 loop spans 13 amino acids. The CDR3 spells CAWNVLGDSPLHF. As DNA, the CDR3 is TGTGCCTGGAATGTGCTGGGAGACTCACCCCTCCACTTT.

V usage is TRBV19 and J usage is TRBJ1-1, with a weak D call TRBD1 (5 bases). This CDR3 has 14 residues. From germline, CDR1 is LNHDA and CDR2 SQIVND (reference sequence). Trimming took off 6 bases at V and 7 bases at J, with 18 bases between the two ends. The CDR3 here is CASRILGLQSEAFF. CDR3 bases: TGTGCCAGTAGAATTCTGGGACTCCAGAGTGAAGCTTTCTTT.

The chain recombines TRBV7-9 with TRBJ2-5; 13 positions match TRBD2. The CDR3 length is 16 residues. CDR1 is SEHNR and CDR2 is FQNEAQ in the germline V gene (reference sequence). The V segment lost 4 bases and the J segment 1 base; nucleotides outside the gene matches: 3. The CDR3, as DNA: TGTGCCAGCAGCTACGGACTAGCGGGGGCCCAAGAGACCCAGTACTTC. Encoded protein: CASSYGLAGAQETQYF. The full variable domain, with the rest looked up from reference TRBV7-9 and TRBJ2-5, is DTGVSQNPRHKITKRGQNVTFRCDPISEHNRLYWYRQTLGQGPEFLTYFQNEAQLEKSRLLSDRFSAERPKGSFSTLEIQRTEQGDSAMYLCASSYGLAGAQETQYFGPGTRLLVL.

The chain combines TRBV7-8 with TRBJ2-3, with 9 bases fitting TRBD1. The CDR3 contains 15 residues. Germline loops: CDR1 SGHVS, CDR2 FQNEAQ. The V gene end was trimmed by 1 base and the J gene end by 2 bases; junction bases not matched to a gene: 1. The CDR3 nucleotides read TGTGCCAGCAGCTTAGGGACAGGGGACACAGATACGCAGTATTTT. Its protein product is CASSLGTGDTDTQYF.

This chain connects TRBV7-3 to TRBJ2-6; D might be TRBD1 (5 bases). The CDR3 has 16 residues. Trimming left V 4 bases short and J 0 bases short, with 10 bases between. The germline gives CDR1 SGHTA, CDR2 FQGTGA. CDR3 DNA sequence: TGTGCCAGCAGCTACGACAGCACCTCTGGGGCCAACGTCCTGACTTTC. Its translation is CASSYDSTSGANVLTF. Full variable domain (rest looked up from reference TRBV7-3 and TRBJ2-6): GAGVSQTPSNKVTEKGKYVELRCDPISGHTALYWYRQSLGQGPEFLIYFQGTGAADDSGLPNDRFFAVRPEGSVSTLKIQRTERGDSAVYLCASSYDSTSGANVLTFGAGSRLTVL.

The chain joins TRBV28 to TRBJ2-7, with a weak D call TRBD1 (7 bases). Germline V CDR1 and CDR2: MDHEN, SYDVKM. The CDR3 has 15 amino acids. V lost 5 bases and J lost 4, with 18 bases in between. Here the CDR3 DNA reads TGTGCCAGCAGTCCACGGAGGGGACAGAAATACGAGCAGTACTTC. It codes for CASSPRRGQKYEQYF.

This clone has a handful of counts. The CDR3 DNA follows: TGTGCCAGTAGTACTGGGACTAGAGAAACCGGGGAGCTGTTTTTT. Encoded protein: CASSTGTRETGELFF. The V gene is TRBV19, the J gene TRBJ2-2; 8 bases agree with TRBD2. The CDR3 runs 15 residues. V gave up 4 bases and J gave up 5 bases; unmatched junction bases: 6. Germline V CDR1 and CDR2: LNHDA, SQIVND (reference sequence).

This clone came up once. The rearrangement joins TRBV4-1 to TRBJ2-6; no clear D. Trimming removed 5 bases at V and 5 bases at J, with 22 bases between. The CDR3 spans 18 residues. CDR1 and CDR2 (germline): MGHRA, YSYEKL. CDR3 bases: TGCGCCAGCAGCGATTTTCACGAACCACAAAGTCGGGCCAACGTCCTGACTTTC. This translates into CASSDFHEPQSRANVLTF.

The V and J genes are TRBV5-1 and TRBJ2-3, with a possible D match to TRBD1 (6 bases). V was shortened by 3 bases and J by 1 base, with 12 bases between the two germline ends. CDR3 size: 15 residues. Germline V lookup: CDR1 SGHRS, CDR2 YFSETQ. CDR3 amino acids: CASSYLTGRTDTQYF. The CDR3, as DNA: TGCGCCAGCAGCTATTTGACAGGACGCACAGATACGCAGTATTTT.

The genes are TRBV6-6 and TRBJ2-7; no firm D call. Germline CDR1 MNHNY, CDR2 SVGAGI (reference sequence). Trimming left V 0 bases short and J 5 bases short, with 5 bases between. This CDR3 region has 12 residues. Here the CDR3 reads CASSYSGHEQYF. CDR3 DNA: TGTGCCAGCAGTTACTCCGGGCACGAGCAGTACTTC.

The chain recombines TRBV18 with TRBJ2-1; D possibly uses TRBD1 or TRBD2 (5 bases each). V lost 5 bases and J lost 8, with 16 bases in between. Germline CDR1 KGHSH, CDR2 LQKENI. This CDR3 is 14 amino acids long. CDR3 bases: TGTGCCAGCTCATCCCGGGACGGGGCGGATGAGCAGTTCTTC. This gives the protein CASSSRDGADEQFF. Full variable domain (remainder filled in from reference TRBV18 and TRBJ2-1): NAGVMQNPRHLVRRRGQEARLRCSPMKGHSHVYWYRQLPEEGLKFMVYLQKENIIDESGMPKERFSAEFPKEGPSILRIQQVVRGDSAAYFCASSSRDGADEQFFGPGTRLTVL.

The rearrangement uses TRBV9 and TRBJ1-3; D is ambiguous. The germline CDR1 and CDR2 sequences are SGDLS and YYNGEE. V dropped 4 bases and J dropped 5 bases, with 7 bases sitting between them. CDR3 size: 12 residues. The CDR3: CASSRGRNTIYF. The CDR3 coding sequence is TGTGCCAGCAGCCGAGGGCGAAACACCATATATTTT.

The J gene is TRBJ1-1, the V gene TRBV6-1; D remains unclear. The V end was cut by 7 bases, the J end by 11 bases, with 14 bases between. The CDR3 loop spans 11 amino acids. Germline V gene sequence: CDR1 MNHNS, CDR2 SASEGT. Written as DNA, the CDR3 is TGTGCCAGCATAGAGGACCTGAAGGCTTTCTTT. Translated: CASIEDLKAFF.

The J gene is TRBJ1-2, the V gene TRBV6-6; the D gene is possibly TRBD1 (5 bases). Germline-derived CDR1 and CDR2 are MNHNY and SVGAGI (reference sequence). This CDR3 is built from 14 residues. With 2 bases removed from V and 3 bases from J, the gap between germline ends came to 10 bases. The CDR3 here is CASSYGQGYYGYTF. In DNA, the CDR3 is TGTGCCAGCAGTTACGGGCAGGGTTACTATGGCTACACCTTC.

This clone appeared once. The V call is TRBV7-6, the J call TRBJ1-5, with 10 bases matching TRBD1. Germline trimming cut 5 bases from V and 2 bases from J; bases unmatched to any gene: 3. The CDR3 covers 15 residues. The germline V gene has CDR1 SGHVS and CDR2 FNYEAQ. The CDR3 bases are TGTGCCAGCAGCACCGGGACAGGGGGCAATCAGCCCCAGCATTTT. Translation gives CASSTGTGGNQPQHF.

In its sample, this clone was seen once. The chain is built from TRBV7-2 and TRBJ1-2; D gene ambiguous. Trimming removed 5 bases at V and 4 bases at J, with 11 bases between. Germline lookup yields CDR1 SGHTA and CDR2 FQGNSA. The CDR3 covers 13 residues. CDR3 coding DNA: TGTGCCAGCAGCCCAGGTTCAGCCTATGGCTACACCTTC. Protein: CASSPGSAYGYTF.

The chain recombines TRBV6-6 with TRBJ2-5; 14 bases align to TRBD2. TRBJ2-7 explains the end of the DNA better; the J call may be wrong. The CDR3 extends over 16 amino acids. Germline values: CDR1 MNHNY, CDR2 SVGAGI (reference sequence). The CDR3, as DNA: TGTGCCAGCAGTTACGGGACTAGCGGGAGTATCAACGAGCAGTACTTC. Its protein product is CASSYGTSGSINEQYF.

CDR3 nucleotides: TGCGCCAGCAGCAGGAACAGGGGGCTATTTAACAATGAGCAGTTCTTC. Its translation is CASSRNRGLFNNEQFF. This chain links TRBV10-1 with TRBJ2-1; TRBD1 agrees at 9 bases. The CDR3 is 16 amino acids. The V segment lost 6 bases and the J segment 5 bases; nucleotides outside the gene matches: 11. Looked up from germline, CDR1 is WNHNN and CDR2 is SYGVQD (reference sequence).